This is a list of T cell receptor beta chains from one sample in a study of CD8 T cells in ankylosing spondylitis. TCRdb ran MiXCR on the 5' RACE reads and lists one entry per CDR3 protein. The top ten hold approximately 0.51% of the sample, which has hundreds of thousands of distinct CDR3 sequences, 10% to 15% seen once. Sequencing used blood, either unsorted or a sorted T cell fraction (not recorded which). These receptors originate from a male donor with ankylosing spondylitis. Both conserved end residues are part of each CDR3. The D gene is left open where the match is weak. The size field is filled for only some rows; it gives once, few, many or a size class.

d_call	clone_size	v_call	j_call	cdr3_nt	cdr3_aa
.	.	TRBV9	TRBJ1-2	TGTGCCAGCAGCGTAGGGGACCACCTCTATGGCTACACCTTC	CASSVGDHLYGYTF
.	.	TRBV7-2	TRBJ2-2	TGTGCCAGCAGCCGACAGGGAGGCGGGGAGCTGTTTTTT	CASSRQGGGELFF
.	.	TRBV6-2/TRBV6-3	TRBJ2-1	TGTGCCAGCAGTAACACAGGCCATGAGCAGTTCTTC	CASSNTGHEQFF
.	.	TRBV15	TRBJ1-2	TGTGCCACCAGCAGAGCTAACATGTATGGCTACACCTTC	CATSRANMYGYTF
TRBD1	few	TRBV7-6	TRBJ2-7	TGTGCCAGCAGCGAAGGTCGACAGGGATCCTACGAGCAGTACTTC	CASSEGRQGSYEQYF
TRBD2	.	TRBV20-1	TRBJ2-5	TGCAGTGCGATAGACGCGGGAGAAGAGACCCAGTACTTC	CSAIDAGEETQYF
.	many	TRBV4-1	TRBJ2-7	TGCGCCAGCAGCCAAACCTACGAGCAGTACTTC	CASSQTYEQYF
TRBD1	.	TRBV15	TRBJ1-1	TGTGCCACCAGCAGAGGATACAGGGGGCTTTTTATGAACACTGAAGCTTTCTTT	CATSRGYRGLFMNTEAFF
.	few	TRBV20-1	TRBJ1-4	TGCAGTGCTAGAAGAGGGATTGATGAAAAACTGTTTTTT	CSARRGIDEKLFF
.	once	TRBV28	TRBJ2-1	TGTGCCAGCACCCAAACGGGGCTCTCGGCCAATGAGCAGTTCTTC	CASTQTGLSANEQFF
.	few	TRBV5-1	TRBJ2-3	TGCGCCAGCAGCTTGGTATCGACGGGGGATACGCAGTATTTT	CASSLVSTGDTQYF
.	few	TRBV24-1	TRBJ2-7	TGTGCCACCAGTGATGGTGGAGAGGGAATCTTAGGCGAGCAGTACTTC	CATSDGGEGILGEQYF
.	many	TRBV25-1	TRBJ2-6	TGTGCCAGCAGCTCCTCTGGGGCCAACGTCCTGACTTTC	CASSSSGANVLTF
.	few	TRBV7-2	TRBJ1-2	TGTGCCAGCAGCTTAGCGCCCAGCTATGGCTACACCTTC	CASSLAPSYGYTF
TRBD1	.	TRBV4-1	TRBJ1-5	TGCGCCAGCAGCCAACGGACAGGGTCTCAGCCCCAGCATTTT	CASSQRTGSQPQHF
TRBD1	few	TRBV7-2	TRBJ2-3	TGTGCCAGCAGCTCGGACGCCGGGACAGTAGTTAGCGATACGCAGTATTTT	CASSSDAGTVVSDTQYF
.	many	TRBV6-5	TRBJ2-2	TGTGCCAGCAGTTGGAGCACCGGGGAGCTGTTTTTT	CASSWSTGELFF
.	few	TRBV6-1	TRBJ1-6	TGTGCCAGCAGCTTCACCGCAGGACGCAGAAATTCACCCCTCCACTTT	CASSFTAGRRNSPLHF
.	few	TRBV7-9	TRBJ1-1	TGTGCCAGCAGCTCCCAATGGGGGGTTTTGAACACTGAAGCTTTCTTT	CASSSQWGVLNTEAFF
TRBD2	many	TRBV5-1	TRBJ2-7	TGCGCCAGCAGACGAGGACTAGCGGTCGACTACGAGCAGTACTTC	CASRRGLAVDYEQYF